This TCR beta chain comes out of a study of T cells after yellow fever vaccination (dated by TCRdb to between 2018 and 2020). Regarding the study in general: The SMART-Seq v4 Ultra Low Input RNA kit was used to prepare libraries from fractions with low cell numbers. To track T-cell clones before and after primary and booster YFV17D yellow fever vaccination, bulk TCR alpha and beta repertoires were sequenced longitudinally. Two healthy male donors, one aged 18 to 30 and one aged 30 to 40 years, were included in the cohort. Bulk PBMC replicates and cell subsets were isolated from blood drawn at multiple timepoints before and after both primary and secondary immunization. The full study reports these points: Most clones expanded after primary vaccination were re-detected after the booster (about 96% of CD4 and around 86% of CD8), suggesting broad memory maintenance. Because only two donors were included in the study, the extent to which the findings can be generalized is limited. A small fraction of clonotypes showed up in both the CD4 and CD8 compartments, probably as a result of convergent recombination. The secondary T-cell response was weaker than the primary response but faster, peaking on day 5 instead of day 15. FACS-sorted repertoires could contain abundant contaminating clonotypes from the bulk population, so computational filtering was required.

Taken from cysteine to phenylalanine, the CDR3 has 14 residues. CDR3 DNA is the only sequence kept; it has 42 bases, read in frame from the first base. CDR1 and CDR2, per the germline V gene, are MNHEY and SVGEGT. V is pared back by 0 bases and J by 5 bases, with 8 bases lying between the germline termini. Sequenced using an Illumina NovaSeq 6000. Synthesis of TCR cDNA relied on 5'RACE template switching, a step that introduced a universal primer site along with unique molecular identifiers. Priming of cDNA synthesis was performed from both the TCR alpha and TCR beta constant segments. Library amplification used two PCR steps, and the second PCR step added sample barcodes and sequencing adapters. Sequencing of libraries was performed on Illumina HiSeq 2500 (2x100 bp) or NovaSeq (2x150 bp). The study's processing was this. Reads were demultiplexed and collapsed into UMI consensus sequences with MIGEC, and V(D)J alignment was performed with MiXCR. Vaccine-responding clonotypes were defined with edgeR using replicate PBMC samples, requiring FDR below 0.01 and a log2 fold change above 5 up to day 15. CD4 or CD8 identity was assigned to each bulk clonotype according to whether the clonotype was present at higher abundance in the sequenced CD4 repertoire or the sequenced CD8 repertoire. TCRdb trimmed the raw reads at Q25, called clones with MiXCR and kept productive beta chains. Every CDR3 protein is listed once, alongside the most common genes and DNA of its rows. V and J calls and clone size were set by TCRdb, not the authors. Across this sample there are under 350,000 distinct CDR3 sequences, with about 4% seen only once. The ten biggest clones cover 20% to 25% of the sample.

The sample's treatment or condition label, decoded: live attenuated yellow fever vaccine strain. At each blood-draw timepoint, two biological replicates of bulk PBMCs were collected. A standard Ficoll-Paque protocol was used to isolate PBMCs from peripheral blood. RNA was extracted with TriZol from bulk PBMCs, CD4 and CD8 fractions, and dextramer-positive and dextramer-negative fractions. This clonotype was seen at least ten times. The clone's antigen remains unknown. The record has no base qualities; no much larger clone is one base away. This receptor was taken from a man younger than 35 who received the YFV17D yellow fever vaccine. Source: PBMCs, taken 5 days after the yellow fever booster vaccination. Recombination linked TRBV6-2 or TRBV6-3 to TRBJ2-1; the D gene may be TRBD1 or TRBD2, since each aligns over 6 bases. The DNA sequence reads TGTGCCAGCAGTTACTCGGGGGGCCACAATGAGCAGTTCTTC. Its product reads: CASSYSGGHNEQFF.